This T cell receptor (beta chain) is drawn from a study of T-cell reconstitution after alpha-beta-depleted transplantation in children. V was pared by 0 bases and J by 2 bases, with 5 bases between. CDR1 MNHEY and CDR2 SVGEGT come from the germline V gene. This CDR3 has 14 residues. Using unique molecular identifiers, the investigators prepared the TCRbeta library. TCRdb reprocessed the PCR reads with MiXCR, giving one entry per CDR3 protein. The table lists approximately 400,000 distinct CDR3 sequences, roughly 11% of them singletons. Here the sequenced sample was PBMCs from the stem cell graft donor, taken from the stem cell graft. The chain joins TRBV6-2 or TRBV6-3 to TRBJ1-5; D is ambiguous. The TCR was taken from a human donor who donated a stem cell graft to a child with acute myeloid leukemia. The CDR3 nucleotides read TGTGCCAGCAGTTACTCACTAGGCAATCAGCCCCAGCATTTT. Amino acid sequence: CASSYSLGNQPQHF.